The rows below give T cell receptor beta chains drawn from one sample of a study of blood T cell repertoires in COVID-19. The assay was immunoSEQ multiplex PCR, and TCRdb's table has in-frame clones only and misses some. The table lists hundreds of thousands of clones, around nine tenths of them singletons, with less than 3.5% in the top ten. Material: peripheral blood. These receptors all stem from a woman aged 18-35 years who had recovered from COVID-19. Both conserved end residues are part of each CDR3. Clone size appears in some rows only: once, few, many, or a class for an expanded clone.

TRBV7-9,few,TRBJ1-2,CASSLGSAGGYGYTF
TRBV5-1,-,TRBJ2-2,CASSQDSYTGELFF
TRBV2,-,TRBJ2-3,CASSENWRVTDTQYF
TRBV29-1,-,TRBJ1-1,CSDRGRRGTEAFF
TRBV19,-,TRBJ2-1,CASRNPTFPHEQFF
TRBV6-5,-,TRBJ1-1,CASSLPGQIMNTEAFF
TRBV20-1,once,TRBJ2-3,CSASSVQRNTDTQYF
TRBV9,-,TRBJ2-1,CASSSAGVSYNEQFF
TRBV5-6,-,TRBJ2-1,CASSKLAGYNEQFF
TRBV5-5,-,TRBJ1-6,CASSLGQGNSPLHF
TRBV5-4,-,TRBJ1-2,CASSTLWGGAGYTF
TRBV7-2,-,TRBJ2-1,CASSKEAGASYNEQFF
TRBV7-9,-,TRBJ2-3,CASSWASGSDTQYF
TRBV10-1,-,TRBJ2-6,CASSEDRAGANVLTF
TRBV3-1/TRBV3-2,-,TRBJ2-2,CASSHRSAANTGELFF